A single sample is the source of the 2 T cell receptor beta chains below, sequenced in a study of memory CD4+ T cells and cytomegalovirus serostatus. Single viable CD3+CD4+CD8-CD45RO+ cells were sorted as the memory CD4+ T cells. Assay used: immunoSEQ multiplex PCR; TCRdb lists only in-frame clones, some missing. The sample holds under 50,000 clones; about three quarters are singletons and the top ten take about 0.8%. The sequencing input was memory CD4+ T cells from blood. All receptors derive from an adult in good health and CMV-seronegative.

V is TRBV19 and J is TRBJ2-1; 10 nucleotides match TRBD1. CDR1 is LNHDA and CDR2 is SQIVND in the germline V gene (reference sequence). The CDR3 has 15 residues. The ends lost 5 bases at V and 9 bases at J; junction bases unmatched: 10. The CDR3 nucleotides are TGTGCCAGTAGTCCGGGACAGGGGAGTTGGGGTGAGCAGTTCTTC. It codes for CASSPGQGSWGEQFF.

The CDR3 sequence: CASSFRAPWDGYTF. CDR3 nucleotides: TGTGCCAGCAGCTTTAGGGCCCCCTGGGATGGCTACACCTTC. The chain joins TRBV7-9 to TRBJ1-2, with no clear D. In germline, CDR1 is SEHNR, CDR2 FQNEAQ (reference sequence). This CDR3 contains 14 residues. V shed 3 bases and J shed 6 bases, with 14 bases lying between them.